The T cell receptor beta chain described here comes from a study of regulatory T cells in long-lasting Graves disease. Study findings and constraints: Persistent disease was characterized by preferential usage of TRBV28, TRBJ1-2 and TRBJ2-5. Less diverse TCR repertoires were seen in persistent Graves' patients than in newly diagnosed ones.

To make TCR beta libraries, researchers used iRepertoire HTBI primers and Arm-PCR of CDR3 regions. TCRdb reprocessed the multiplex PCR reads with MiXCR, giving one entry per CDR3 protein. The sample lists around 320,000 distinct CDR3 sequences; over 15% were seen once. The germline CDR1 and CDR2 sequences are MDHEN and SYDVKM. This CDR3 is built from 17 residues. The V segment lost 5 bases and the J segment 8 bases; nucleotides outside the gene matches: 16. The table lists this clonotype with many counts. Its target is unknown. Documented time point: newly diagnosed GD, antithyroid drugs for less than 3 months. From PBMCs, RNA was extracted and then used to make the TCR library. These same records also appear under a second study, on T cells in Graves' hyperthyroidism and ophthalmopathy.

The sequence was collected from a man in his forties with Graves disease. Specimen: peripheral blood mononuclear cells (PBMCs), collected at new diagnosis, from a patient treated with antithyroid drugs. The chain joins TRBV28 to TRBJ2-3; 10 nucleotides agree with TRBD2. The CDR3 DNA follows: TGTGCCAGCAGTCCGGGCCCGACTAGCGGGCGGGGAGTTACGCAGTATTTT. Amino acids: CASSPGPTSGRGVTQYF.